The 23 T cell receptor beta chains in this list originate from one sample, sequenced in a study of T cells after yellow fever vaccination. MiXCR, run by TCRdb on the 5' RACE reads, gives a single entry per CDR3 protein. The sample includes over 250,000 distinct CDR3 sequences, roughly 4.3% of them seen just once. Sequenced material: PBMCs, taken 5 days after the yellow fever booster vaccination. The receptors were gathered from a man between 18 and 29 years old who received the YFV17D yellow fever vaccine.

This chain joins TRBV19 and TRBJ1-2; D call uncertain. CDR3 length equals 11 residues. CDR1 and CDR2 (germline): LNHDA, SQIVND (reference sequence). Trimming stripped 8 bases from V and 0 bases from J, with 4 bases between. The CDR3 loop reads CASQTNYGYTF. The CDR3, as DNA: TGTGCCAGTCAGACTAACTATGGCTACACCTTC.

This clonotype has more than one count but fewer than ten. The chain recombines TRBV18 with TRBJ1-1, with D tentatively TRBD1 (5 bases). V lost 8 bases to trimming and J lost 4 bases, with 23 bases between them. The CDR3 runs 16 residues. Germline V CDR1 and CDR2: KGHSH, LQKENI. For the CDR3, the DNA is TGTGCCAGCACCCCGGGGAGTGGAAAGGGGAGCACTGAAGCTTTCTTT. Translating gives CASTPGSGKGSTEAFF.

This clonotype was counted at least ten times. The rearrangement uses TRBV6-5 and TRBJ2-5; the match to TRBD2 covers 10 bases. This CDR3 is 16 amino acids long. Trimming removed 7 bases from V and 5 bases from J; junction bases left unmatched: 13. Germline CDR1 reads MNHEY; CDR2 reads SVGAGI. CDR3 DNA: TGTGCCAGCACAGTCCGTGGAGCGGGGGGGCCGGAGACCCAGTACTTC. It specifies CASTVRGAGGPETQYF.

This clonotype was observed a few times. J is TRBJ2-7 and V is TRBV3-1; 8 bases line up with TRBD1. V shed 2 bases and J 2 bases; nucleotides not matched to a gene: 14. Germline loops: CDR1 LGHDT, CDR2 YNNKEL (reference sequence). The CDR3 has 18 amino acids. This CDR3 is CASSQNADRADLPYEQYF. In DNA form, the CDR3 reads TGTGCCAGCAGCCAAAACGCGGACAGGGCAGATTTACCCTACGAGCAGTACTTC.

CDR3 sequence reads: CAWRFAIGTDTQYF. The CDR3 nucleotides are TGTGCCTGGAGGTTCGCTATAGGCACAGATACGCAGTATTTT. The V gene is TRBV30, the J gene TRBJ2-3; D not certain. Germline V gives CDR1 GTSNPN, CDR2 SVGIG (reference sequence). The CDR3 loop spans 14 amino acids. The germline V and J ends were trimmed by 3 bases and 1 base, with 11 bases remaining between them.

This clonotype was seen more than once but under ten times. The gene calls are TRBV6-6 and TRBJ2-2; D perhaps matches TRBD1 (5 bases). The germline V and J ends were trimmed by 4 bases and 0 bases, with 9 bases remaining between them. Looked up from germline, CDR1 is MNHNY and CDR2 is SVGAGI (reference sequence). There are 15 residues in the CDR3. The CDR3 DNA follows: TGTGCCAGCAGTTCAGGGTTCGCGAACACCGGGGAGCTGTTTTTT. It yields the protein CASSSGFANTGELFF.

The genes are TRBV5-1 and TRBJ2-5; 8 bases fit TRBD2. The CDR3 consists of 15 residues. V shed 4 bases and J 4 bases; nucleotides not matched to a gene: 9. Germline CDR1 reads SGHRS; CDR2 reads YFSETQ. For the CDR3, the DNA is TGCGCCAGCAGCGCCCGGCGGGGGGCGGGAGAGACCCAGTACTTC. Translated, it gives CASSARRGAGETQYF. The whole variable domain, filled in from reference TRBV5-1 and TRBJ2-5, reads KAGVTQTPRYLIKTRGQQVTLSCSPISGHRSVSWYQQTPGQGLQFLFEYFSETQRNKGNFPGRFSGRQFSNSRSEMNVSTLELGDSALYLCASSARRGAGETQYFGPGTRLLVL.

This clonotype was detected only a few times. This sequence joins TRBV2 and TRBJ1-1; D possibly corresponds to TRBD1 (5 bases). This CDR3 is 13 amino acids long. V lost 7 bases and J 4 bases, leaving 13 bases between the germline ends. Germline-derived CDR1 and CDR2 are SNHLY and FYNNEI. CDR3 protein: CASKGLILTEAFF. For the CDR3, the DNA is TGTGCCAGCAAGGGACTAATACTCACTGAAGCTTTCTTT.

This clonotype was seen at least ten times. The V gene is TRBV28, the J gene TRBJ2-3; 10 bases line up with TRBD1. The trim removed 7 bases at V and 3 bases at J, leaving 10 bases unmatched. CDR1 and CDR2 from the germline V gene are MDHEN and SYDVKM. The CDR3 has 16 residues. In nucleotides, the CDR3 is TGTGCCAGCACCACTTCTCCGGGACAGGGGACAGATACGCAGTATTTT. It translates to CASTTSPGQGTDTQYF.

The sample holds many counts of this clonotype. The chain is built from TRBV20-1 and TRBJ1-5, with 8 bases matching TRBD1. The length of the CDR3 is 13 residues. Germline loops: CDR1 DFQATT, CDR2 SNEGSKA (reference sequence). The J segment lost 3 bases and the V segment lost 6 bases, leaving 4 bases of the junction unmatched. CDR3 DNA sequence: TGCAGTGCAAAGACAGGGGTCAATCAGCCCCAGCATTTT. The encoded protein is CSAKTGVNQPQHF.

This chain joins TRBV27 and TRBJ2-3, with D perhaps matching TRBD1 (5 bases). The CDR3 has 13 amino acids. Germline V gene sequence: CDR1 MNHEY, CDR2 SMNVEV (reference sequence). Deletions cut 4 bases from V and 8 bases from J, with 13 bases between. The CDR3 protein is CASSSQGQTTQYF. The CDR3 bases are TGTGCCAGCAGTTCCCAAGGACAAACTACGCAGTATTTT.

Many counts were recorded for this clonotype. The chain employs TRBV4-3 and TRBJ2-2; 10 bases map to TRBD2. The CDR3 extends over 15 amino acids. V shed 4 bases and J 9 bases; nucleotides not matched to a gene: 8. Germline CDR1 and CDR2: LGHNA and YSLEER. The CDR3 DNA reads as TGCGCCAGCAGCCCAAAGATAGCGGGGGGTCGGGAGCTGTTTTTT. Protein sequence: CASSPKIAGGRELFF.

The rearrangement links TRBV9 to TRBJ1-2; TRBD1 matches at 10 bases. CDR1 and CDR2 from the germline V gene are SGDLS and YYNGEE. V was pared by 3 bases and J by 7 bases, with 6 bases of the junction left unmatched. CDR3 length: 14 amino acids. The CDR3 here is CASSASGTGVGYTF. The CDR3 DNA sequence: TGTGCCAGCAGCGCTTCCGGGACAGGGGTTGGCTACACCTTC.

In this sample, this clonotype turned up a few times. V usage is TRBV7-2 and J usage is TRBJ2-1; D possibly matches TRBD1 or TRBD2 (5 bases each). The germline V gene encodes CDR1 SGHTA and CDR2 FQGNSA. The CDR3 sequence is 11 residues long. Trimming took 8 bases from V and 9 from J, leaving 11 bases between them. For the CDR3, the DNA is TGTGCCAGCCTTGGGACGGCTGAGCAGTTCTTC. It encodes CASLGTAEQFF. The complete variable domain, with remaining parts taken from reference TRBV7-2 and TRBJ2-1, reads GAGVSQSPSNKVTEKGKDVELRCDPISGHTALYWYRQSLGQGLEFLIYFQGNSAPDKSGLPSDRFSAERTGGSVSTLTIQRTQQEDSAVYLCASLGTAEQFFGPGTRLTVL.

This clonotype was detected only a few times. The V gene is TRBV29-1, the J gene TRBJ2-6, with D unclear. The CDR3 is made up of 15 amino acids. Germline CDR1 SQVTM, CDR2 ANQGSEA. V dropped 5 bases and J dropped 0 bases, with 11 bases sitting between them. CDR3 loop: CSVWFHYSGANVLTF. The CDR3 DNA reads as TGCAGCGTTTGGTTCCACTACTCTGGGGCCAACGTCCTGACTTTC.

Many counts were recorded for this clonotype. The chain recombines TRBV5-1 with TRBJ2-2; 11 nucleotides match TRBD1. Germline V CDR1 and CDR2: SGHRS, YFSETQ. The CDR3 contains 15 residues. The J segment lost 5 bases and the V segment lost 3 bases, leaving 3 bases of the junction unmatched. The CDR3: CASSSGQGATGELFF. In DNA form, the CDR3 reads TGCGCCAGCAGCTCTGGACAGGGGGCGACCGGGGAGCTGTTTTTT.

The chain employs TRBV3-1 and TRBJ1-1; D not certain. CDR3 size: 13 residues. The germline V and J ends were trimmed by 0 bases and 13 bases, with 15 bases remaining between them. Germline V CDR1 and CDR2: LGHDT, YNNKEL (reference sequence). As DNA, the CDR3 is TGTGCCAGCAGCCAAGATCCTCCGTACCGGTATTTCTTT. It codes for CASSQDPPYRYFF.

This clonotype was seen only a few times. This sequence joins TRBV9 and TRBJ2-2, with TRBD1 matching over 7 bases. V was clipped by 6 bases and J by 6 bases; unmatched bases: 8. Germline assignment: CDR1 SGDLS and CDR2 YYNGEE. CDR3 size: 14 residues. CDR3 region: CASTDRAGPGELFF. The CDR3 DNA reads TGTGCCAGCACCGACAGGGCCGGGCCCGGGGAGCTGTTTTTT.

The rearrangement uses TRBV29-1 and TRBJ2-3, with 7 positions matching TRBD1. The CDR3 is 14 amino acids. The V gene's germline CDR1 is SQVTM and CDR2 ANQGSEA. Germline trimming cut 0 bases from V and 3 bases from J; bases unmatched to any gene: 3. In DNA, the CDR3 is TGCAGCGTTGAAGATTGGGACAGTACAGATACGCAGTATTTT. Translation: CSVEDWDSTDTQYF.

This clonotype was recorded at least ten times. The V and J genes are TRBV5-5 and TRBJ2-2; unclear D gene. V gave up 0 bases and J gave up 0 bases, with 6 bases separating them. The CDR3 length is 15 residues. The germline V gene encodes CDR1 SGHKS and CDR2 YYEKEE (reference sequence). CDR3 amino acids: CASSLGYSNTGELFF. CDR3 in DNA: TGTGCCAGCAGCTTGGGGTACTCGAACACCGGGGAGCTGTTTTTT.

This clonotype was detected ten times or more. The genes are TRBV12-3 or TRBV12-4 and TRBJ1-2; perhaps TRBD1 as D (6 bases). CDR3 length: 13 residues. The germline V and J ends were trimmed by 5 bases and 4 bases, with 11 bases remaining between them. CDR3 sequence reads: CASSPTGSYGYTF. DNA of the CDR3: TGTGCCAGCAGTCCTACAGGGTCCTATGGCTACACCTTC.

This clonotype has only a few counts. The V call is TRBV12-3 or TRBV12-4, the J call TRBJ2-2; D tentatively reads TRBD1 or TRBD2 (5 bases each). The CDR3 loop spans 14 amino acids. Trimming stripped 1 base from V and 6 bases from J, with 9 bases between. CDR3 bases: TGTGCCAGCAGTTTAGGGGGGTTTGCCGGGGAGCTGTTTTTT. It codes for CASSLGGFAGELFF.

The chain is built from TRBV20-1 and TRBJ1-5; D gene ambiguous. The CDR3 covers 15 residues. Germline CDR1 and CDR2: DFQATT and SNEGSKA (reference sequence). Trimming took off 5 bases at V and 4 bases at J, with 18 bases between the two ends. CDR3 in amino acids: CSARHSGGWNQPQHF. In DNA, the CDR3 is TGCAGTGCTCGCCATTCTGGAGGGTGGAATCAGCCCCAGCATTTT.